This is a list of T cell receptor beta chains from one sample in a study of early T cells in non-severe SARS-CoV-2 infection. TCRdb recomputed calls from the 5' RACE reads with MiXCR, one row per CDR3 protein. The sample contains more than 60,000 distinct CDR3 sequences, approximately 12% of which appear only once. The sequencing used whole blood, collected at baseline. Receptors originate from an adult who was a healthcare worker with PCR-confirmed SARS-CoV-2 infection or an uninfected control (not recorded which). The donor label of this sample is uncertain. Each CDR3 is given with its conserved first and last residue. D genes are given only for firm matches. For some rows the clone size is stated as once, few or many, or as a class when expanded; others skip it.

abundance,j_gene,v_gene,d_gene,CDR3aa,CDR3nt
few,TRBJ2-2,TRBV29-1,TRBD2,CSVGGGVTGELFF,TGCAGCGTTGGGGGAGGGGTCACCGGGGAGCTGTTTTTT
few,TRBJ1-5,TRBV2,NA,CASSSEGGQYNQPQHF,TGTGCCAGCAGTTCGGAGGGGGGCCAGTACAATCAGCCCCAGCATTTT
few,TRBJ1-1,TRBV7-9,NA,CASSLVVATNTEAFF,TGTGCCAGCAGCTTAGTAGTCGCCACGAACACTGAAGCTTTCTTT
few,TRBJ2-2,TRBV11-2,TRBD2,CASSPGTSGTGELFF,TGTGCCAGCAGCCCAGGGACTAGCGGGACCGGGGAGCTGTTTTTT
few,TRBJ2-3,TRBV2,TRBD1,CASREQGLSTDTQYF,TGTGCCAGCAGGGAACAGGGGCTTAGCACAGATACGCAGTATTTT
few,TRBJ2-5,TRBV27,NA,CASSPWTFRRGTETQYF,TGTGCCAGCAGTCCTTGGACCTTTAGGAGAGGTACAGAGACCCAGTACTTC
few,TRBJ2-2,TRBV2,NA,CATRTDYTGELFF,TGTGCCACCCGGACAGATTACACCGGGGAGCTGTTTTTT
few,TRBJ2-2,TRBV28,NA,CASSLTYTGELFF,TGTGCCAGCAGTCTTACATACACCGGGGAGCTGTTTTTT
NA,TRBJ2-3,TRBV2,NA,CASSWGGPTDTQYF,TGTGCCAGCTCGTGGGGGGGCCCCACAGATACGCAGTATTTT
NA,TRBJ1-4,TRBV24-1,TRBD1,CATSDGQGASEKLFF,TGTGCCACCAGTGATGGACAGGGGGCAAGTGAAAAACTGTTTTTT